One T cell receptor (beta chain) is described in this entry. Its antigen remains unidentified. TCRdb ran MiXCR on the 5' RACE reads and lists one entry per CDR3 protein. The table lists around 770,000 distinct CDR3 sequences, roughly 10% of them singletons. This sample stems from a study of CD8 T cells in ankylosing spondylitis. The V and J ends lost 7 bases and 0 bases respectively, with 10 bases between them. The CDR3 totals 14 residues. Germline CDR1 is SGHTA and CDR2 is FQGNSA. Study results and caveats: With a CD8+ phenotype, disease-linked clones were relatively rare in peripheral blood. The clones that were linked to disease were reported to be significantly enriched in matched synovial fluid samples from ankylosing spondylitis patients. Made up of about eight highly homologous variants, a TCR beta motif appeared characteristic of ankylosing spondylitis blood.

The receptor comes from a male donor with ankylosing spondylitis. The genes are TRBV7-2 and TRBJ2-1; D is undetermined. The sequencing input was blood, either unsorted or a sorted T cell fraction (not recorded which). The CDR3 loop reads CASTKQSSYNEQFF. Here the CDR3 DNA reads TGTGCCAGCACCAAACAGAGCTCCTACAATGAGCAGTTCTTC.